This T cell receptor beta chain was retrieved from a study of blood T cell repertoires in COVID-19. Trimming removed 5 bases from V and 5 bases from J; junction bases left unmatched: 1. The CDR3 extends over 13 amino acids. CDR1 is LNHNV, CDR2 YYDKDF, per germline (reference sequence). In the study's own analysis: It was from reference gene primer amplification that nucleated cell counts were estimated. Some clones are missing from TCRdb's copy, which holds only in-frame ones; the method was immunoSEQ multiplex PCR. D and trimming were read from the DNA, whereas the V and J calls and clone size are those reported in that table. The sample carries tens of thousands of clones, about 86% recorded once.

This receptor was identified in a human donor in a cohort sampled during active COVID-19. V and J are TRBV15 and TRBJ2-5; 11 bases map to TRBD1. Sequencing was done on a sample of peripheral blood. The CDR3 DNA sequence: TGTGCCACCAGCGGGGACAGGGGGGAGACCCAGTACTTC. Its translation: CATSGDRGETQYF.